These 15 T cell receptor beta chains were all obtained from the same sample, sequenced in a study of regulatory T cells in long-lasting Graves disease. Investigators prepared the TCR beta libraries by applying iRepertoire HTBI primers and Arm-PCR of CDR3 regions. Using its own MiXCR run on the multiplex PCR reads, TCRdb lists one record per CDR3 protein. Among 400,000 or so distinct CDR3 sequences listed, under 25% were seen once. As to time point: persistent/refractory GD, antithyroid drugs over 5 years with positive TRAb. The TCR library was prepared using RNA isolated from PBMCs. The sequencing used peripheral blood mononuclear cells (PBMCs), collected when the disease was refractory, from a patient treated with antithyroid drugs. These receptors all come from a female donor with Graves disease.

This clonotype was picked up many times. The J gene is TRBJ1-5, the V gene TRBV7-8, with unresolved D. Germline V lookup: CDR1 SGHVS, CDR2 FQNEAQ. The CDR3 extends over 12 amino acids. Trimming took off 5 bases at V and 3 bases at J, with 5 bases between the two ends. This CDR3 is CASSPTNQPQHF. As DNA, the CDR3 is TGTGCCAGCAGCCCAACCAATCAGCCCCAGCATTTT.

With respect to this clonotype: This sequence may be a read error, since a much larger clone differs from it by one base. V gene TRBV7-8 combines with J gene TRBJ2-6; D might be TRBD1 or TRBD2, each matching 5 bases. The CDR3 length is 18 residues. Germline V gives CDR1 SGHVS, CDR2 FQNEAQ. CDR3 protein: CASSLIQGPKTGANVLAF. The CDR3 DNA follows: TGTGCCAGCAGCTTGATTCAGGGACCGAAAACTGGGGCCAACGTCCTGGCTTTC. Full variable domain (rest looked up from reference TRBV7-8 and TRBJ2-6): GAGVSQSPRYKVAKRGQDVALRCDPISGHVSLFWYQQALGQGPEFLTYFQNEAQLDKSGLPSDRFFAERPEGSVSTLKIQRTQQEDSAVYLCASSLIQGPKTGANVLAFGAGSRLTVL.

The CDR3 sequence is CASSRTGDPEAFF. The CDR3 coding sequence is TGTGCCAGTAGTCGGACAGGGGACCCTGAAGCTTTCTTT. V and J are TRBV19 and TRBJ1-1; 9 bases align to TRBD1. V trimming: 5 bases; J trimming: 6 bases; junction bases outside the gene matches: 4. This CDR3 comprises 13 residues. Germline V gives CDR1 LNHDA, CDR2 SQIVND (reference sequence).

This clonotype was recorded at least ten times. The J gene is TRBJ1-1, the V gene TRBV7-2; possibly TRBD1 for D (5 bases). Deletions cut 0 bases from V and 11 bases from J, with 16 bases between. This CDR3 is built from 14 residues. Germline CDR1 is SGHTA and CDR2 is FQGNSA. The DNA for the CDR3 is TGTGCCAGCAGCTTAGCGCCCCAGGGTAATCGGGCTTTCTTT. Amino acids: CASSLAPQGNRAFF.

The table lists this clonotype with many counts. This chain uses TRBV3-1 with TRBJ2-7; no clear D gene. V was shortened by 4 bases and J by 0 bases, with 4 bases between the two germline ends. The CDR3 is 12 residues long. CDR1 is LGHDT, CDR2 YNNKEL, per germline (reference sequence). CDR3 sequence: CASSPHSYEQYF. The DNA of the CDR3 is TGTGCCAGCAGCCCCCACTCCTACGAGCAGTACTTC.

This clonotype has a count of ten or more. The chain joins TRBV28 to TRBJ2-7; D is uncertain. The CDR3 is 15 residues long. The V gene's germline CDR1 is MDHEN and CDR2 SYDVKM. Trimming pared 7 bases from V and 0 bases from J, leaving 16 bases between. The CDR3 loop is CASTSATASSYEQYF. CDR3 DNA: TGTGCCAGCACCTCGGCGACGGCGAGCTCCTACGAGCAGTACTTC.

This clonotype was recorded at least ten times. The chain couples TRBV18 to TRBJ1-5; D gene uncertain. CDR3 length: 13 residues. Trimming took off 2 bases at V and 7 bases at J, with 9 bases between the two ends. Germline V gene data show CDR1 as KGHSH and CDR2 as LQKENI. CDR3 sequence: CASSPDEGQPQHF. The CDR3 region has the DNA TGTGCCAGCTCACCAGATGAGGGACAGCCCCAGCATTTT.

This clonotype was detected a few times. The genes are TRBV30 and TRBJ2-6, with a weak D call TRBD1 (5 bases). The CDR3 contains 16 residues. V was cut by 5 bases and J by 1 base, with 15 bases left in between. CDR1 is GTSNPN and CDR2 is SVGIG in the germline V gene (reference sequence). The CDR3 DNA reads TGTGCCTGGGCACACGACTCAGGGTCTGGGGCCAACGTCCTGACTTTC. Protein: CAWAHDSGSGANVLTF.

In its sample, this clonotype was seen many times. CDR3 sequence reads: CASSQRTQLQRNEQYF. The CDR3, as DNA: TGTGCCAGCAGCCAACGAACACAACTTCAAAGGAACGAGCAGTACTTC. This chain connects TRBV14 to TRBJ2-7; D remains ambiguous. CDR1 is SGHDN and CDR2 is FVKESK in the germline V gene. CDR3 size: 16 residues. V lost 2 bases and J lost 5, with 19 bases in between.

The table lists this clonotype with a few counts. V usage is TRBV29-1 and J usage is TRBJ1-5; D remains unclear. CDR3 length equals 13 residues. Germline V gene data show CDR1 as SQVTM and CDR2 as ANQGSEA. Trimming cost V 4 bases and J 9 bases, with 16 bases left between them. The CDR3 bases are TGCAGCGTTGCGCCCCAAGGTGGACGGCCCCAGCATTTT. It is translated as CSVAPQGGRPQHF.

This clonotype was observed at least ten times. V usage is TRBV11-2 and J usage is TRBJ1-2; 7 bases line up with TRBD1. Trimming cost V 5 bases and J 7 bases; bases outside gene matches: 13. Germline assignment: CDR1 SGHAT and CDR2 FQNNGV. The CDR3 consists of 15 residues. The chain's CDR3 is CASSLGQGEFGGYTF. The CDR3 region has the DNA TGTGCCAGCAGCCTGGGGCAGGGGGAGTTCGGTGGCTACACCTTC. Looking up the rest from reference TRBV11-2 and TRBJ1-2 gives the full variable domain: EAGVAQSPRYKIIEKRQSVAFWCNPISGHATLYWYQQILGQGPKLLIQFQNNGVVDDSQLPKDRFSAERLKGVDSTLKIQPAKLEDSAVYLCASSLGQGEFGGYTFGSGTRLTVV.

The chain has TRBV6-2 or TRBV6-3 and TRBJ2-4; D remains unclear. The germline V gene has CDR1 MNHEY and CDR2 SVGEGT. The CDR3 consists of 14 residues. V lost 5 bases and J 6 bases, leaving 14 bases between the germline ends. The CDR3 loop reads CASSEVDARNIQYF. The CDR3 DNA reads as TGTGCCAGCAGTGAGGTCGACGCAAGAAACATTCAGTACTTC.

On this clonotype: Sequence at one end of the junction differs from germline and may be a read error. V and J are TRBV19 and TRBJ1-1; perhaps TRBD1 as D (6 bases). The CDR3 is made up of 15 amino acids. CDR1 LNHDA and CDR2 SQIVND come from the germline V gene (reference sequence). The CDR3 coding sequence is TGTGTCAGTAGTACGTCGACAGGAACGGACGCTGAAGCTTTCTTT. Translated, it gives CVSSTSTGTDAEAFF.

This clonotype was seen only a few times. The chain is built from TRBV6-2 or TRBV6-3 and TRBJ1-1; 8 bases map to TRBD1. V lost 6 bases to trimming and J lost 9 bases; unmatched junction nucleotides: 9. Germline values: CDR1 MNHEY, CDR2 SVGEGT. CDR3 length: 13 residues. The CDR3 nucleotides are TGTGCCAGCAGCCAGGAGGACAGGGACCAAGCTTTCTTT. Its translation is CASSQEDRDQAFF.

The chain recombines TRBV4-3 with TRBJ2-5; 9 bases are shared with TRBD1. The V and J ends lost 1 base and 9 bases, in that order; junction bases with no gene match: 3. Germline values: CDR1 LGHNA, CDR2 YSLEER. CDR3 size: 13 residues. The CDR3 nucleotides read TGCGCCAGCAGCCAAGGACAGGGGGGAGCCCAGTACTTC. It encodes CASSQGQGGAQYF.